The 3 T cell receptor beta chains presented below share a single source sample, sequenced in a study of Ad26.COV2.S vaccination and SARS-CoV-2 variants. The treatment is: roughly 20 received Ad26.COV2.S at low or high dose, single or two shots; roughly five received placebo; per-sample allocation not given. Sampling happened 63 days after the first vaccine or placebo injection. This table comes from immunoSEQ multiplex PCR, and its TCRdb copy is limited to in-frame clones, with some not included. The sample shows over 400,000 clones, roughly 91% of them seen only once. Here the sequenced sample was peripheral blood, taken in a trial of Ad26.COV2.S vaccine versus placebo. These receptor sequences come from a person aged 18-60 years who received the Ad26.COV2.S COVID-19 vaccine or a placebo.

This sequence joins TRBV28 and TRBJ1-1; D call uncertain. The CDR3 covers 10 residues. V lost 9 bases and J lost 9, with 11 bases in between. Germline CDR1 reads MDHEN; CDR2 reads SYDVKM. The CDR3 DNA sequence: TGTGCCAGTACGGATAACAAAGCTTTCTTT. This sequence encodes CASTDNKAFF. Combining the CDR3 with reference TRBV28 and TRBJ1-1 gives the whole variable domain DVKVTQSSRYLVKRTGEKVFLECVQDMDHENMFWYRQDPGLGLRLIYFSYDVKMKEKGDIPEGYSVSREKKERFSLILESASTNQTSMYLCASTDNKAFFGQGTRLTVV.

This chain's CDR3 is CSVTGGQETQYF. The CDR3, as DNA: TGCAGCGTCACCGGGGGCCAAGAGACCCAGTACTTC. This sequence joins TRBV29-1 and TRBJ2-5; perhaps TRBD2 as D (6 bases). The CDR3 runs 12 residues. Germline CDR1 SQVTM, CDR2 ANQGSEA. The germline V and J ends were trimmed by 6 bases and 1 base, with 9 bases remaining between them.

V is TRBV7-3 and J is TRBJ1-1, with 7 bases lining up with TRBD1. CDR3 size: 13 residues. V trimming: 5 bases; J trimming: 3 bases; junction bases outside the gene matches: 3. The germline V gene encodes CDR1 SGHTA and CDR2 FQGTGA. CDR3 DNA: TGTGCCAGCAGCCCTACAGGGGACACTGAAGCTTTCTTT. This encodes CASSPTGDTEAFF.